This T cell receptor beta chain originates from a study of beta chain features in type 1 diabetes. Study-level findings and limits: Moderate but significant shortening of TCRB CDR3s was recorded in all four CD4+ subsets from Type 1 diabetes patients. VDJ junctions from type 1 diabetes patients carried fewer insertions and larger deletions.

Isolated RNA was reverse transcribed in full, so expressed TCRB transcripts were sequenced. The method was immunoSEQ multiplex PCR; TCRdb's version includes in-frame clones alone and lacks a portion of them. The sample has approximately 360,000 clones; 10% to 15% are singletons. The V end was cut by 4 bases, the J end by 7 bases, with 19 bases between. The germline gives CDR1 GTSNPN, CDR2 SVGIG (reference sequence). This CDR3 contains 15 residues. The table lists this clone with a few counts. The target antigen is unknown. This clonotype originated in a woman aged 18-29 years with type 1 diabetes. The sequencing input was naive CD4+ T cells from blood. The gene calls are TRBV30 and TRBJ2-2; possibly TRBD1 for D (5 bases). The CDR3 loop is CAWTTPPGRGGELFF. CDR3 DNA: TGTGCCTGGACCACTCCCCCGGGTAGGGGCGGGGAGCTGTTTTTT.